This T cell receptor beta chain was identified during a study of cytomegalovirus exposure and HLA in healthy donors. Points from the study as a whole: The authors judged a highly shared variant cluster likely a sequencing artifact.

This PCR relied on a set of 60 Vbeta primers and 13 Jbeta primers. The assay was immunoSEQ multiplex PCR, and TCRdb's table has in-frame clones only and misses some. This table holds around 180,000 clones, more than 75% found once. A remark on this clone: Antigen specificity is unknown.

V was trimmed by 5 bases and J by 6 bases, leaving 13 bases between them. The CDR3 spans 14 residues. Germline values: CDR1 MRHNA, CDR2 SNTAGT. The receptor comes from a girl under three years old in good health and CMV-seronegative. Sequencing was carried out using PBMCs. The gene calls are TRBV6-4 and TRBJ2-2; D may be TRBD1 (5 bases). DNA for the CDR3: TGTGCCAGCAGTCAGGGCGGTGGCGCCGGGGAGCTGTTTTTT. Translation: CASSQGGGAGELFF.